Shown below are 17 T cell receptor beta chains from a single sample sequenced in a study of T cell responses to AZD1222 COVID-19 vaccine listed by TCRdb under 2021. Library creation used the immunoSEQ multiplex PCR assay. The table comes from immuneACCESS by way of TCRdb, which keeps in-frame sequences with V and J called. Part of the clones is missing from these tables; in studies checked, under half for an unresolved V gene and the rest for unknown reasons. The sample yields some 150,000 clones; about 93% were counted once. Of the sample, roughly 1.3% falls within the top ten clones. Sample time point, as interpreted from the label and publication: baseline before first vaccination. The sample here was peripheral blood, taken on day 0 of AZD1222 vaccination. These receptors all stem from an adult in good health.

This sequence joins TRBV5-5 and TRBJ2-3, with 12 positions matching TRBD2. Germline V gives CDR1 SGHKS, CDR2 YYEKEE (reference sequence). This CDR3 contains 18 residues. The junction had 16 bases not matched to a gene; V was cut back by 5 bases and J by 6 bases. This CDR3 is CASSTLAGGPPSRDTQYF. The CDR3 DNA reads as TGTGCCAGCAGTACCCTAGCGGGAGGGCCACCCTCGCGGGATACGCAGTATTTT.

This clone was detected only a few times. The chain has TRBV7-2 and TRBJ2-2; a weak D match, TRBD2 (6 bases). Trimming pared 2 bases from V and 5 bases from J, leaving 9 bases between. Germline CDR1 SGHTA, CDR2 FQGNSA. The CDR3 contains 14 residues. The CDR3 DNA reads TGTGCCAGCAGCTTACCCGGGGGAACCGGGGAGCTGTTTTTT. It specifies CASSLPGGTGELFF.

The chain recombines TRBV27 with TRBJ2-1, with 10 nucleotides matching TRBD1. The CDR3 consists of 15 residues. V lost 2 bases to trimming and J lost 2 bases; unmatched junction nucleotides: 0. CDR1 is MNHEY and CDR2 is SMNVEV in the germline V gene (reference sequence). CDR3 region: CASSLGTGAYNEQFF. The CDR3 region has the DNA TGTGCCAGCAGTTTAGGGACAGGGGCCTACAATGAGCAGTTCTTC.

The chain uses TRBV11-2 and TRBJ1-4, with D hard to call. This CDR3 is built from 15 residues. The germline V and J ends were trimmed by 5 bases and 5 bases, with 15 bases remaining between them. Per germline, CDR1 SGHAT and CDR2 FQNNGV. The CDR3 DNA reads TGTGCCAGCAGCCCCTTTGGGGAGCCGAATGAAAAACTGTTTTTT. This gives the protein CASSPFGEPNEKLFF.

This clone has just one count. This CDR3 reads CAWSSPDTQYF. Here the CDR3 DNA reads TGTGCCTGGAGTTCCCCAGATACGCAGTATTTT. The gene calls are TRBV30 and TRBJ2-3; D is ambiguous. Germline lookup yields CDR1 GTSNPN and CDR2 SVGIG (reference sequence). Trimming removed 2 bases from V and 4 bases from J, with 4 bases in between. The CDR3 has 11 residues.

The rearrangement uses TRBV11-2 and TRBJ1-2, with 7 bases that match TRBD1. The germline gives CDR1 SGHAT, CDR2 FQNNGV. The CDR3 runs to 14 residues. V lost 5 bases and J lost 2; bases outside the gene matches: 5. The CDR3 nucleotides are TGTGCCAGCAGCCCGACACAGGGGAACTATGGCTACACCTTC. Protein product: CASSPTQGNYGYTF.

The rearrangement links TRBV2 to TRBJ1-6; D remains ambiguous. This CDR3 region has 13 residues. The V and J ends lost 9 bases and 2 bases respectively, with 8 bases between them. The germline CDR1 and CDR2 sequences are SNHLY and FYNNEI. The CDR3: CASCQTYNSPLHF. DNA for the CDR3: TGTGCCAGTTGCCAAACCTATAATTCACCCCTCCACTTT.

The chain couples TRBV7-3 to TRBJ2-2, with 11 bases that match TRBD2. V shed 5 bases and J 5 bases; nucleotides not matched to a gene: 13. Per germline, CDR1 SGHTA and CDR2 FQGTGA. The CDR3 runs to 18 residues. In nucleotides, the CDR3 is TGTGCCAGCAGCCACCCGGTAGCGGGAGGGCCTTCAACCGGGGAGCTGTTTTTT. Translated, it gives CASSHPVAGGPSTGELFF.

The rearrangement uses TRBV19 and TRBJ2-5, with 9 bases fitting TRBD2. CDR3 length equals 14 residues. Losses at the gene ends were 6 bases for V and 5 bases for J; bases not matched to a gene: 7. Germline-derived CDR1 and CDR2 are LNHDA and SQIVND (reference sequence). This chain's CDR3 is CASRAGGHSETQYF. In DNA, the CDR3 is TGTGCCAGTAGAGCGGGGGGACACAGCGAGACCCAGTACTTC.

The rearrangement links TRBV6-1 to TRBJ2-5; D is unresolved. This CDR3 is built from 11 residues. The V gene's germline CDR1 is MNHNS and CDR2 SASEGT. V gave up 2 bases and J gave up 4 bases, with 2 bases separating them. DNA of the CDR3: TGTGCCAGCAGTGAACGAGAGACCCAGTACTTC. Protein product: CASSERETQYF.

This chain links TRBV28 with TRBJ1-2; D unclear. The CDR3 covers 15 residues. The V and J ends lost 2 bases and 2 bases respectively, with 12 bases between them. Germline lookup yields CDR1 MDHEN and CDR2 SYDVKM. This chain's CDR3 is CASSLEGRGNYGYTF. The CDR3, as DNA: TGTGCCAGCAGTTTAGAAGGGCGTGGCAACTATGGCTACACCTTC.

The genes are TRBV19 and TRBJ1-5; D unresolved. The CDR3 has 12 amino acids. Trimming shortened V by 5 bases and J by 7 bases, and 9 bases separated the two germline ends. Germline V lookup: CDR1 LNHDA, CDR2 SQIVND (reference sequence). The CDR3: CASSPQRQPQHF. Written as DNA, the CDR3 is TGTGCCAGTAGTCCCCAGAGGCAGCCCCAGCATTTT.

The rearrangement links TRBV18 to TRBJ1-5; D is undetermined. From germline, CDR1 is KGHSH and CDR2 LQKENI. The CDR3 loop spans 15 amino acids. The V end lost 2 bases, the J end lost 9 bases, and 17 bases lay between the germline ends. The CDR3 coding sequence is TGTGCCAGCTCACCAACCCCGATGAGTTCTTGGCCCCAGCATTTT. Its protein product is CASSPTPMSSWPQHF.

In its sample, this clone was seen a few times. V and J are TRBV28 and TRBJ2-3, with TRBD1 matching over 7 bases. The germline V gene has CDR1 MDHEN and CDR2 SYDVKM. Trimming took 10 bases from V and 0 from J; bases not matched to a gene: 4. CDR3 length equals 13 residues. The CDR3 DNA reads as TGTGCCACCGGGACAGAAAGCACAGATACGCAGTATTTT. It encodes CATGTESTDTQYF.

CDR3 coding DNA: TGTGCCGGCCTCTCCGAGGGGATAAATCAGCCCCAGCATTTT. It specifies CAGLSEGINQPQHF. The V and J genes are TRBV7-9 and TRBJ1-5; D is perhaps TRBD1 (5 bases). Germline V gene sequence: CDR1 SEHNR, CDR2 FQNEAQ (reference sequence). V was clipped by 11 bases and J by 4 bases, with 18 bases between them. CDR3 size: 14 residues. The complete variable domain, with remaining parts taken from reference TRBV7-9 and TRBJ1-5, reads DTGVSQNPRHKITKRGQNVTFRCDPISEHNRLYWYRQTLGQGPEFLTYFQNEAQLEKSRLLSDRFSAERPKGSFSTLEIQRTEQGDSAMYLCAGLSEGINQPQHFGDGTRLSIL.

The count of this clone is one. This chain connects TRBV19 to TRBJ2-6; TRBD1 matches 7 bases. Unmatched junction bases numbered 3, after V lost 1 base and J lost 0 bases. CDR1 is LNHDA, CDR2 SQIVND, per germline (reference sequence). This CDR3 spans 17 amino acids. In DNA form, the CDR3 reads TGTGCCAGTAGTATAGGGACAGGACTCTCTGGGGCCAACGTCCTGACTTTC. Translation gives CASSIGTGLSGANVLTF.

The gene calls are TRBV2 and TRBJ2-5, with TRBD1 matching over 7 bases. The CDR3 totals 13 residues. Germline V lookup: CDR1 SNHLY, CDR2 FYNNEI. V lost 8 bases to trimming and J lost 2 bases; unmatched junction nucleotides: 5. The CDR3 DNA reads as TGTGCCAGCCAGGGACAGCTTCAAGAGACCCAGTACTTC. Its protein is CASQGQLQETQYF. Full variable domain (remainder filled in from reference TRBV2 and TRBJ2-5): EPEVTQTPSHQVTQMGQEVILRCVPISNHLYFYWYRQILGQKVEFLVSFYNNEISEKSEIFDDQFSVERPDGSNFTLKIRSTKLEDSAMYFCASQGQLQETQYFGPGTRLLVL.